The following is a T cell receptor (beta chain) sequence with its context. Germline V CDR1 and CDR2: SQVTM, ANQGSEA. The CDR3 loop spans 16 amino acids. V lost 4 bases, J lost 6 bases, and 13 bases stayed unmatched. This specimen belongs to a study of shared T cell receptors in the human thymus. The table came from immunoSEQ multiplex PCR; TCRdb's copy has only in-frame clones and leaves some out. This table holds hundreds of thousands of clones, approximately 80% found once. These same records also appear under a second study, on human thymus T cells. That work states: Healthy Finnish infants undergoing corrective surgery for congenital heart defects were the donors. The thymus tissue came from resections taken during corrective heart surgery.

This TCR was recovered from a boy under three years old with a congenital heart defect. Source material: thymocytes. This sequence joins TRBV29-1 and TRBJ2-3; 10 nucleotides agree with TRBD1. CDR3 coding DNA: TGCAGCGTTGGTTTTGTGGGACAGGGGAATTTGGATACGCAGTATTTT. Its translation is CSVGFVGQGNLDTQYF.